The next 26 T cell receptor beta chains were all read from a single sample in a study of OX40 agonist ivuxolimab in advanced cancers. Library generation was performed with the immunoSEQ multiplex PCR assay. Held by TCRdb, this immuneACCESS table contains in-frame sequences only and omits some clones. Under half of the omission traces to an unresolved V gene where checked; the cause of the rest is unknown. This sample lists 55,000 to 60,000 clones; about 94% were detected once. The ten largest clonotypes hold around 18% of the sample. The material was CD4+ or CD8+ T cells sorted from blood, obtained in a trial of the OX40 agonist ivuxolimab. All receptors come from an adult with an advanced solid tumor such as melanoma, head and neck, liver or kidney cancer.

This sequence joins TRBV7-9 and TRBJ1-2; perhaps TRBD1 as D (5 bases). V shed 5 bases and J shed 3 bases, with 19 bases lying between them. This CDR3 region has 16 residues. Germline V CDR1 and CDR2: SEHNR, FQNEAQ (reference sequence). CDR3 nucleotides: TGTGCCAGCAGCAATTGGGCGGGGCTTCGGGACTATGGCTACACCTTC. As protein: CASSNWAGLRDYGYTF.

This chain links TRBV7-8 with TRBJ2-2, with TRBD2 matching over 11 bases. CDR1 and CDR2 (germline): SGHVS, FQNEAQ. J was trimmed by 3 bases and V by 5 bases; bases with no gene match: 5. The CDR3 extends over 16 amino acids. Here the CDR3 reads CASSGLAGGHTGELFF. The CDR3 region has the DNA TGTGCCAGCAGCGGCCTAGCGGGAGGTCACACCGGGGAGCTGTTTTTT.

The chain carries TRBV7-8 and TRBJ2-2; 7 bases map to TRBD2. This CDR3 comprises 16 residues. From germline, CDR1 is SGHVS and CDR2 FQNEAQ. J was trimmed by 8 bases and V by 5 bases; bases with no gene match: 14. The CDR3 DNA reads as TGTGCCAGCAGCGACGTGGAGGGAGGGCCTAGAGGGGAGCTGTTTTTT. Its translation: CASSDVEGGPRGELFF.

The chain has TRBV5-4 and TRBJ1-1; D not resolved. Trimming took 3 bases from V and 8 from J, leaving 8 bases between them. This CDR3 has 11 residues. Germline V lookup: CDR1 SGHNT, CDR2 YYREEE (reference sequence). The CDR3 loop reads CASSSHMEAFF. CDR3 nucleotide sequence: TGTGCCAGCAGCTCCCATATGGAAGCTTTCTTT.

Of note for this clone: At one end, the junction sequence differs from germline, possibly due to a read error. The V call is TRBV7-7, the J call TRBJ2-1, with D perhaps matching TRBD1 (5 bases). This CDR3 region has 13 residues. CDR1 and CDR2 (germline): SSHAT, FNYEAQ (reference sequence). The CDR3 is CASSPDDRSEQFF. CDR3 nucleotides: TGTGCTAGCAGCCCAGATGACAGAAGTGAGCAGTTCTTC.

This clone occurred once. CDR3 coding DNA: TGTGCCAGCAGCTTGGCCGGGACACCAAACACTGAAGCTTTCTTT. It yields the protein CASSLAGTPNTEAFF. The rearrangement uses TRBV5-6 and TRBJ1-1; D may be TRBD1 (6 bases). Per germline, CDR1 SGHDT and CDR2 YYEEEE. V was shortened by 0 bases and J by 2 bases, with 11 bases between the two germline ends. The CDR3 covers 15 residues.

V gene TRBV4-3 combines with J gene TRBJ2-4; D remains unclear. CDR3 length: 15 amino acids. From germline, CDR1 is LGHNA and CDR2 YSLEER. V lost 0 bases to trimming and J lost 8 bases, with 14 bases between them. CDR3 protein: CASSQDHVGRDIQYF. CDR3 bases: TGCGCCAGCAGCCAAGATCACGTCGGTCGGGACATTCAGTACTTC.

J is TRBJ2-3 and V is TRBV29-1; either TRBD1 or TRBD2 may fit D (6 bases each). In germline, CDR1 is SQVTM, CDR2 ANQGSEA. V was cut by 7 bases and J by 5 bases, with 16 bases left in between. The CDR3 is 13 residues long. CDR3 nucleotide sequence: TGCAGCGGTTGGGGGGCATCTGTAGATACGCAGTATTTT. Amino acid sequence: CSGWGASVDTQYF.

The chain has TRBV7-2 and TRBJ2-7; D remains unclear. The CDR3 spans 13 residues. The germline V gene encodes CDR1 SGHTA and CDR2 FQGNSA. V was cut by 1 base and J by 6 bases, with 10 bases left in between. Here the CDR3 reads CASSLGSQSEQYF. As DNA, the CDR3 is TGTGCCAGCAGCTTAGGATCGCAATCCGAGCAGTACTTC.

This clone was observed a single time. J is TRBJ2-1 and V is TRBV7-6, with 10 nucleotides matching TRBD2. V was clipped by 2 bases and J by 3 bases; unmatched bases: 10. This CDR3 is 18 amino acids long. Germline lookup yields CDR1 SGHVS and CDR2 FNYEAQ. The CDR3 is CASSLSLAGESIYNEQFF. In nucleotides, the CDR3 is TGTGCCAGCAGCTTAAGTCTAGCGGGAGAGTCCATCTACAATGAGCAGTTCTTC.

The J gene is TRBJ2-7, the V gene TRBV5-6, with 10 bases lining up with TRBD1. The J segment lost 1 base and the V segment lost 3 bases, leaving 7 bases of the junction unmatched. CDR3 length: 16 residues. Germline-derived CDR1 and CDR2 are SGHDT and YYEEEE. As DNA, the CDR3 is TGTGCCAGCAGCTGGGGGGACAGGGGCAAATCCTACGAGCAGTACTTC. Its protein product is CASSWGDRGKSYEQYF.

The CDR3 is CASRQLPHRGRENYEQYF. The CDR3 DNA is TGTGCCAGCCGCCAGCTCCCACACAGGGGGCGGGAGAACTACGAGCAGTACTTC. The chain recombines TRBV28 with TRBJ2-7; 9 bases map to TRBD1. The CDR3 consists of 18 residues. J was trimmed by 3 bases and V by 8 bases; bases with no gene match: 20. Germline values: CDR1 MDHEN, CDR2 SYDVKM. The full variable domain, rest sourced from reference TRBV28 and TRBJ2-7, is DVKVTQSSRYLVKRTGEKVFLECVQDMDHENMFWYRQDPGLGLRLIYFSYDVKMKEKGDIPEGYSVSREKKERFSLILESASTNQTSMYLCASRQLPHRGRENYEQYFGPGTRLTVT.

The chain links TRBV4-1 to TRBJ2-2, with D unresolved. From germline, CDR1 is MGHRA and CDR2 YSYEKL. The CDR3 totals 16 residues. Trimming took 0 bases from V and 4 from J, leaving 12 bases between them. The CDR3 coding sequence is TGCGCCAGCAGCCAAGAGGGCTGGTCGGTCACCGGGGAGCTGTTTTTT. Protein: CASSQEGWSVTGELFF.

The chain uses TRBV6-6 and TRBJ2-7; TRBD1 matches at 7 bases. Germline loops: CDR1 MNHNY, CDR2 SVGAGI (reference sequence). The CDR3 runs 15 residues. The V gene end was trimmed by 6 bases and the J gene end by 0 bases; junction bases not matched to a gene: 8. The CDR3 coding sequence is TGTGCCAGCAGCCCTGGGGGACAGAGCTCCTACGAGCAGTACTTC. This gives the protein CASSPGGQSSYEQYF.

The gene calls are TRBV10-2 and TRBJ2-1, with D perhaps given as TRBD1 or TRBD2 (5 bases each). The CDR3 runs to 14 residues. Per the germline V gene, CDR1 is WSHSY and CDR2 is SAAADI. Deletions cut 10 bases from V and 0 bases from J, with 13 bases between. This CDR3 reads CAMGTGSSYNEQFF. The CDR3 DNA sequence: TGCGCCATGGGGACGGGATCCTCCTACAATGAGCAGTTCTTC.

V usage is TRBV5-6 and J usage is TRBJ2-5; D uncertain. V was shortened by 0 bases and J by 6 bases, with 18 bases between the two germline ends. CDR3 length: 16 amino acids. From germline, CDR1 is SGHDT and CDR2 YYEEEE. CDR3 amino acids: CASSLAGVKVGQTQYF. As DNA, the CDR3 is TGTGCCAGCAGCTTGGCTGGAGTGAAGGTCGGACAGACCCAGTACTTC.

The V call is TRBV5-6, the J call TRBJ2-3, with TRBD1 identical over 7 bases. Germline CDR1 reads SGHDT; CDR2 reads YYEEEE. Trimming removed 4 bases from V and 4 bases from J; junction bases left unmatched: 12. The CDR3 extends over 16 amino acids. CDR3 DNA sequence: TGTGCCAGCAGCCTTTCGGAGAGGGGGCGAGCAGATACGCAGTATTTT. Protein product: CASSLSERGRADTQYF.

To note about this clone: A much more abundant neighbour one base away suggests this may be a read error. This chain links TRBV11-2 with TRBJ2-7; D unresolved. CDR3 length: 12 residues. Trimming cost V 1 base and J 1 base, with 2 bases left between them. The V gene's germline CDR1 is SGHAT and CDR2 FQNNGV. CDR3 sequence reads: CASSLGSYEQYF. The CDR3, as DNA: TGTGCCAGCAGCTTAGGTTCCTACGAGCAGTACTTC.

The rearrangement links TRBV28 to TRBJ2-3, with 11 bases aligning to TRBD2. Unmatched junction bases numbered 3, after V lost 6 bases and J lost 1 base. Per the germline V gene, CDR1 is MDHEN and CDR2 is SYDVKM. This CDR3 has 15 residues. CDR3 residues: CASRLAGVGTDTQYF. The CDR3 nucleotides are TGTGCCAGCAGACTAGCGGGAGTTGGCACAGATACGCAGTATTTT. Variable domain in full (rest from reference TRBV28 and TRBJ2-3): DVKVTQSSRYLVKRTGEKVFLECVQDMDHENMFWYRQDPGLGLRLIYFSYDVKMKEKGDIPEGYSVSREKKERFSLILESASTNQTSMYLCASRLAGVGTDTQYFGPGTRLTVL.

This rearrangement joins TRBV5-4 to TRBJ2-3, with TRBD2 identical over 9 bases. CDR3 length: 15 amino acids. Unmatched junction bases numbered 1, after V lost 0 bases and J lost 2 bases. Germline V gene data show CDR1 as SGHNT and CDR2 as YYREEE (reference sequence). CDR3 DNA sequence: TGTGCCAGCAGCTTGGGACTAGCGGACACAGATACGCAGTATTTT. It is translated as CASSLGLADTDTQYF. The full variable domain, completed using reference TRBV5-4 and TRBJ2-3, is ETGVTQSPTHLIKTRGQQVTLRCSSQSGHNTVSWYQQALGQGPQFIFQYYREEENGRGNFPPRFSGLQFPNYSSELNVNALELDDSALYLCASSLGLADTDTQYFGPGTRLTVL.

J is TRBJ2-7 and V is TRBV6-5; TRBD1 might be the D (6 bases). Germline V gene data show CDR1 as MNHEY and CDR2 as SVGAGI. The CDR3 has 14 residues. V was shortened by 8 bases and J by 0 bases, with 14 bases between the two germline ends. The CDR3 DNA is TGTGCCAGCGGGTGGACAGTTTCCTCCTACGAGCAGTACTTC. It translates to CASGWTVSSYEQYF.

The CDR3 sequence is CASSVLDRDVGEAFF. The CDR3 DNA is TGTGCCAGCAGCGTACTGGACAGGGACGTGGGTGAAGCTTTCTTT. The rearrangement links TRBV9 to TRBJ1-1; TRBD1 matches 8 bases. The CDR3 loop spans 15 amino acids. V gave up 1 base and J gave up 7 bases; unmatched junction bases: 9. CDR1 is SGDLS and CDR2 is YYNGEE in the germline V gene.

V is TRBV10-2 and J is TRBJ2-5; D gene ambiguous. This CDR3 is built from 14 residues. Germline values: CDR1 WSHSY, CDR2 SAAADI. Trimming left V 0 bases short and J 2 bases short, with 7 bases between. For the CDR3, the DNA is TGCGCCAGCAGTGAGTCGAGAGTACAAGAGACCCAGTACTTC. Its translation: CASSESRVQETQYF.

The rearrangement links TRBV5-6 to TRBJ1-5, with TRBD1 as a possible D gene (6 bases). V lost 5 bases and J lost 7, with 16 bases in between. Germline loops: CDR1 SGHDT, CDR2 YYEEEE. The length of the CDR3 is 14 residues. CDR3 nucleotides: TGTGCCAGCAGGGCGGCCGGGACAAACCAGCCCCAGCATTTT. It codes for CASRAAGTNQPQHF.

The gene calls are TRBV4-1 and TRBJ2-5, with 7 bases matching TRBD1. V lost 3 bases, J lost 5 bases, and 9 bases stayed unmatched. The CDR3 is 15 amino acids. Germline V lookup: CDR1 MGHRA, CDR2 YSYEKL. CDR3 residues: CASSHPDREQETQYF. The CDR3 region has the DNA TGCGCCAGCAGCCACCCAGACAGGGAGCAGGAGACCCAGTACTTC.

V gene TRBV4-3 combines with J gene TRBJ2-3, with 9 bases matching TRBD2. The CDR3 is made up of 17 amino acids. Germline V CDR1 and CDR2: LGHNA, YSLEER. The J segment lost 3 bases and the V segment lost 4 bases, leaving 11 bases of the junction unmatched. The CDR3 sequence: CASSPFRLADKTDTQYF. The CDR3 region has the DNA TGCGCCAGCAGCCCCTTTCGACTAGCGGATAAGACAGATACGCAGTATTTT.